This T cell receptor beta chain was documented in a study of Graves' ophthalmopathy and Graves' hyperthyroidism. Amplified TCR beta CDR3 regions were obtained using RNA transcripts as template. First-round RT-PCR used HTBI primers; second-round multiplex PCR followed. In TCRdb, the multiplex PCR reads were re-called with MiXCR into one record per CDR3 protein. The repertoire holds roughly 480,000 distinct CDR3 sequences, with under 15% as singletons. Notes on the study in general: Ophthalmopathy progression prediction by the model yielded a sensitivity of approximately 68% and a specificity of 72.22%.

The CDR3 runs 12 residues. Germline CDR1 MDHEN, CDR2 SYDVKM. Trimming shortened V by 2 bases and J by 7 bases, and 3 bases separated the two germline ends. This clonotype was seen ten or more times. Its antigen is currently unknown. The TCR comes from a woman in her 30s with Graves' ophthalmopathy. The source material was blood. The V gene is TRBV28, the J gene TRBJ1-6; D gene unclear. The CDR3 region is CASSLMNSPLHF. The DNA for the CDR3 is TGTGCCAGCAGTTTAATGAATTCACCCCTCCACTTT.